Below, 10 T cell receptor beta chains from the same sample are listed, as sequenced in a study of CD8+ T cells in alopecia areata. cDNA reverse transcribed from extracted RNA served as the sequencing template. The assay was immunoSEQ multiplex PCR, and TCRdb's table has in-frame clones only and misses some. Seen here are 42,000 or so clones, roughly 90% observed once, and the top ten hold about 20%. Treatment indicated: oral pan-JAK inhibitor, 5-10 mg twice daily. The material was CD8+ T cells sorted from blood, obtained at week 24, from a patient treated with tofacitinib. The receptors come from a human donor with alopecia areata.

The J gene is TRBJ2-7, the V gene TRBV5-4; no reliable D call. V shed 4 bases and J shed 1 base, with 12 bases lying between them. Looked up from germline, CDR1 is SGHNT and CDR2 is YYREEE (reference sequence). The CDR3 has 14 residues. The CDR3 protein is CASSPGWGSYEQYF. The CDR3 DNA reads TGTGCCAGCAGCCCTGGATGGGGTTCCTACGAGCAGTACTTC.

This chain joins TRBV10-3 and TRBJ2-3; a possible D gene is TRBD2 (7 bases). In germline, CDR1 is ENHRY, CDR2 SYGVKD. Trimming took 0 bases from V and 3 from J, leaving 19 bases between them. CDR3 length: 18 amino acids. CDR3 region: CAISESDGGPRGTDTQYF. Written as DNA, the CDR3 is TGTGCCATCAGTGAGTCTGACGGGGGGCCTCGAGGAACAGATACGCAGTATTTT.

This clone was counted only a few times. The V gene is TRBV30, the J gene TRBJ2-7; TRBD1 matches at 10 bases. This CDR3 contains 14 residues. The trim removed 0 bases at V and 4 bases at J, leaving 3 bases unmatched. The germline CDR1 and CDR2 sequences are GTSNPN and SVGIG (reference sequence). The CDR3 is CAWSVGTGVYEQYF. The CDR3 bases are TGTGCCTGGAGTGTTGGGACAGGGGTTTACGAGCAGTACTTC.

This chain connects TRBV29-1 to TRBJ2-5; D not certain. Per germline, CDR1 SQVTM and CDR2 ANQGSEA. Trimming removed 5 bases from V and 5 bases from J, with 12 bases in between. This CDR3 contains 12 residues. CDR3 nucleotides: TGCAGCGTTATTCCTGACGGGGAGACCCAGTACTTC. Encoded protein: CSVIPDGETQYF.

The chain uses TRBV7-3 and TRBJ2-2; TRBD2 agrees at 9 bases. Per the germline V gene, CDR1 is SGHTA and CDR2 is FQGTGA. The CDR3 runs 18 residues. The junction had 12 bases not matched to a gene; V was cut back by 5 bases and J by 2 bases. CDR3 loop: CASSPHPSGGPNTGELFF. For the CDR3, the DNA is TGTGCCAGCAGCCCCCATCCAAGCGGGGGGCCAAACACCGGGGAGCTGTTTTTT. The full variable domain, in which reference TRBV7-3 and TRBJ2-2 provide the parts outside the CDR3, is GAGVSQTPSNKVTEKGKYVELRCDPISGHTALYWYRQSLGQGPEFLIYFQGTGAADDSGLPNDRFFAVRPEGSVSTLKIQRTERGDSAVYLCASSPHPSGGPNTGELFFGEGSRLTVL.

The count of this clone is one. V gene TRBV7-8 combines with J gene TRBJ2-5, with D possibly being TRBD1 (6 bases). CDR1 is SGHVS and CDR2 is FQNEAQ in the germline V gene. This CDR3 contains 13 residues. V was clipped by 4 bases and J by 5 bases, with 11 bases between them. The CDR3 coding sequence is TGTGCCAGCAGCTCACAGGGTTGGGAGACCCAGTACTTC. Its translation: CASSSQGWETQYF.

The J gene is TRBJ2-5, the V gene TRBV28; D remains ambiguous. The J call is uncertain, as TRBJ2-7 better fits the DNA end. Germline V gives CDR1 MDHEN, CDR2 SYDVKM. There are 11 residues in the CDR3. CDR3 sequence: CASSPHYEQYF. The CDR3 DNA is TGTGCCAGCAGTCCTCACTACGAGCAGTACTTC.

This clone was recorded once. The V call is TRBV6-5, the J call TRBJ1-2; D ambiguous. The CDR3 length is 14 residues. V shed 2 bases and J shed 5 bases, with 12 bases lying between them. Germline CDR1 is MNHEY and CDR2 is SVGAGI. The CDR3 DNA reads TGTGCCAGCAGTTACGAGGGCGCTGGATATGGCTACACCTTC. Protein: CASSYEGAGYGYTF.

This chain joins TRBV27 and TRBJ2-7; the match to TRBD2 covers 15 bases. Germline assignment: CDR1 MNHEY and CDR2 SMNVEV (reference sequence). This CDR3 is built from 18 residues. V shed 5 bases and J 6 bases; nucleotides not matched to a gene: 14. This CDR3 is CASSPSPGLAGGWVEQYF. The CDR3 bases are TGTGCCAGCAGTCCCTCGCCGGGACTAGCGGGGGGTTGGGTCGAGCAGTACTTC.

The chain has TRBV4-2 and TRBJ2-7, with D possibly being TRBD2 (6 bases). The germline gives CDR1 LGHNA, CDR2 YNFKEQ. CDR3 length: 17 residues. Trimming cost V 2 bases and J 0 bases, with 17 bases left between them. This chain's CDR3 is CASSQLGPGDSSYEQYF. The CDR3 DNA reads as TGTGCCAGCAGCCAATTGGGCCCGGGGGATTCCTCCTACGAGCAGTACTTC.